Listed here are 20 T cell receptor beta chains from one sample, sequenced in a study of blood T cell repertoires in COVID-19 (dated by TCRdb to about 2020). Preparation of the library involved the immunoSEQ multiplex PCR assay. Here the immuneACCESS table is served through TCRdb, limited to in-frame sequences with V and J called. Missing clones are a known gap in these copies; in checked studies unresolved V genes cover under half, and the rest lacks a known reason. Here the sample has roughly 250,000 clones; around 85% occur a single time. Of the sample, under 4.5% falls within the top ten clones. Sequenced input: peripheral blood. These TCRs come from a woman aged 40 to 50 with active or convalescent COVID-19.

This chain links TRBV28 with TRBJ1-1, with TRBD1 as a possible D gene (5 bases). Per germline, CDR1 MDHEN and CDR2 SYDVKM. Trimming cost V 2 bases and J 3 bases, with 16 bases left between them. The CDR3 is 16 amino acids. CDR3 coding DNA: TGTGCCAGCAGTTTACCGCCAGGGAACGGATACACTGAAGCTTTCTTT. Its protein is CASSLPPGNGYTEAFF.

J is TRBJ1-1 and V is TRBV6-5; 7 nucleotides align to TRBD1. Germline trimming cut 5 bases from V and 4 bases from J; bases unmatched to any gene: 7. The CDR3 has 14 amino acids. CDR1 is MNHEY, CDR2 SVGAGI, per germline. The CDR3 DNA follows: TGTGCCAGCAGTCGACAGGGTTTGGGCACTGAAGCTTTCTTT. Its translation: CASSRQGLGTEAFF.

As for this clone: Different DNA sequences within this sample yield the same CDR3. The V call is TRBV29-1, the J call TRBJ1-1; 11 bases fit TRBD1. The CDR3 loop spans 13 amino acids. V dropped 4 bases and J dropped 4; count of bases not matched to a gene: 2. Germline V gives CDR1 SQVTM, CDR2 ANQGSEA. CDR3 residues: CSVAGQGGTEAFF. The DNA of the CDR3 is TGCAGCGTTGCGGGACAGGGGGGCACTGAAGCTTTCTTT. Using reference TRBV29-1 and TRBJ1-1 for the parts outside the CDR3, the full variable domain is SAVISQKPSRDICQRGTSLTIQCQVDSQVTMMFWYRQQPGQSLTLIATANQGSEATYESGFVIDKFPISRPNLTFSTLTVSNMSPEDSSIYLCSVAGQGGTEAFFGQGTRLTVV.

The chain is built from TRBV16 and TRBJ1-1; D not resolved. The CDR3 consists of 13 residues. The germline CDR1 and CDR2 sequences are KGHSY and FQNENV. V was pared by 2 bases and J by 2 bases, with 6 bases between. In DNA form, the CDR3 reads TGTGCCAGCAGCCAACAGACTAACACTGAAGCTTTCTTT. Protein: CASSQQTNTEAFF. Full variable domain (missing parts from reference TRBV16 and TRBJ1-1): GEEVAQTPKHLVRGEGQKAKLYCAPIKGHSYVFWYQQVLKNEFKFLISFQNENVFDETGMPKERFSAKCLPNSPCSLEIQATKLEDSAVYFCASSQQTNTEAFFGQGTRLTVV.

This clone was seen a few times. The chain is built from TRBV3-1 (or the pseudogene TRBV3-2) and TRBJ1-5, with 9 bases fitting TRBD1. The CDR3 length is 15 residues. CDR1 and CDR2 from the germline V gene are LGHDT and YNNKEL (reference sequence). Trimming at V came to 5 bases and at J to 4 bases, leaving 6 bases not matched to a gene. CDR3 amino acids: CASSETGGGNQPQHF. The CDR3 coding sequence is TGTGCCAGCAGCGAAACAGGGGGCGGGAATCAGCCCCAGCATTTT.

The J gene is TRBJ1-2, the V gene TRBV13; D is perhaps TRBD1 (5 bases). The CDR3 is made up of 15 amino acids. The V and J ends lost 1 base and 4 bases respectively, with 13 bases between them. Germline CDR1 reads PRHDT; CDR2 reads FYEKMQ (reference sequence). CDR3 sequence: CASSLAGGGTYGYTF. CDR3 nucleotide sequence: TGTGCCAGCAGCTTAGCGGGGGGAGGGACCTATGGCTACACCTTC.

This chain connects TRBV5-6 to TRBJ2-1; 9 bases match TRBD1. Germline V CDR1 and CDR2: SGHDT, YYEEEE. The V gene end was trimmed by 4 bases and the J gene end by 8 bases; junction bases not matched to a gene: 7. The CDR3 has 14 residues. The CDR3 loop is CASSRGQGKYEQFF. The CDR3 DNA is TGTGCCAGCAGCCGCGGACAGGGGAAGTATGAGCAGTTCTTC.

V usage is TRBV13 and J usage is TRBJ1-3; D remains unclear. CDR1 and CDR2 from the germline V gene are PRHDT and FYEKMQ (reference sequence). Trimming stripped 6 bases from V and 3 bases from J, with 9 bases between. The CDR3 length is 13 residues. This chain's CDR3 is CASSYGSGNTIYF. DNA of the CDR3: TGTGCCAGCAGTTACGGGAGTGGAAACACCATATATTTT.

The rearrangement joins TRBV10-2 to TRBJ2-7; 9 nucleotides line up with TRBD2. V dropped 3 bases and J dropped 0; count of bases not matched to a gene: 9. In germline, CDR1 is WSHSY, CDR2 SAAADI. There are 17 residues in the CDR3. The CDR3 sequence is CASSDLLGLAISYEQYF. Written as DNA, the CDR3 is TGCGCCAGCAGTGATCTTCTCGGACTAGCGATCTCCTACGAGCAGTACTTC.

CDR3 nucleotides: TGTGCCAGCAGTTCGGGACAGGGGAGGGACTATGGCTACACCTTC. It encodes CASSSGQGRDYGYTF. The chain uses TRBV27 and TRBJ1-2; TRBD1 matches at 10 bases. The CDR3 consists of 15 residues. V gave up 4 bases and J gave up 3 bases; unmatched junction bases: 5. Per the germline V gene, CDR1 is MNHEY and CDR2 is SMNVEV (reference sequence).

This rearrangement joins TRBV27 to TRBJ2-2; tentatively, D is TRBD2 (7 bases). The CDR3 is made up of 16 amino acids. Germline-derived CDR1 and CDR2 are MNHEY and SMNVEV (reference sequence). Trimming left V 6 bases short and J 3 bases short, with 17 bases between. The CDR3 nucleotides read TGTGCCAGCAGGTCGGGGGGCAATAGGGACACCGGGGAGCTGTTTTTT. It encodes CASRSGGNRDTGELFF.

The CDR3 DNA is TGTGCCAGTAGTATAGACGGGGACTATGGCTACACCTTC. This gives the protein CASSIDGDYGYTF. The V call is TRBV19, the J call TRBJ1-2, with no clear D. With 0 bases removed from V and 3 bases from J, the gap between germline ends came to 5 bases. CDR1 LNHDA and CDR2 SQIVND come from the germline V gene (reference sequence). The CDR3 runs to 13 residues.

This chain joins TRBV6-5 and TRBJ1-4; TRBD1 might be the D (6 bases). Germline V gene data show CDR1 as MNHEY and CDR2 as SVGAGI. V was shortened by 8 bases and J by 5 bases, with 12 bases between the two germline ends. The CDR3 loop spans 13 amino acids. CDR3 region: CASGRTVNEKLFF. CDR3 DNA: TGTGCCAGCGGCAGGACAGTCAATGAAAAACTGTTTTTT.

This rearrangement joins TRBV28 to TRBJ1-1; weak D call: TRBD1 (5 bases). The germline gives CDR1 MDHEN, CDR2 SYDVKM. Trimming took off 5 bases at V and 0 bases at J, with 10 bases between the two ends. The CDR3 sequence is 14 residues long. The CDR3 sequence: CASSRQSMNTEAFF. For the CDR3, the DNA is TGTGCCAGCAGTCGACAGTCAATGAACACTGAAGCTTTCTTT.

This rearrangement joins TRBV29-1 to TRBJ1-2; perhaps TRBD1 as D (5 bases). There are 13 residues in the CDR3. V shed 7 bases and J shed 5 bases, with 17 bases lying between them. Germline V CDR1 and CDR2: SQVTM, ANQGSEA. CDR3 bases: TGCAGCGCCGATCCGGCAGGGTCTTATGGCTACACCTTC. Translating it yields CSADPAGSYGYTF. The variable domain in full, completed from reference TRBV29-1 and TRBJ1-2, reads SAVISQKPSRDICQRGTSLTIQCQVDSQVTMMFWYRQQPGQSLTLIATANQGSEATYESGFVIDKFPISRPNLTFSTLTVSNMSPEDSSIYLCSADPAGSYGYTFGSGTRLTVV.

The gene calls are TRBV5-6 and TRBJ1-1, with D possibly matching TRBD1 (5 bases). This CDR3 has 14 residues. The V gene's germline CDR1 is SGHDT and CDR2 YYEEEE. Trimming left V 1 base short and J 2 bases short, with 9 bases between. For the CDR3, the DNA is TGTGCCAGCAGCTTGACAGACAGAAACACTGAAGCTTTCTTT. Translating gives CASSLTDRNTEAFF.

The rearrangement links TRBV7-9 to TRBJ1-6; D gene uncertain. The ends were cut back, 1 base at V and 7 bases at J, with 8 bases in the middle. This CDR3 comprises 14 residues. Germline loops: CDR1 SEHNR, CDR2 FQNEAQ (reference sequence). The CDR3 spells CASSLGSLNSPLHF. The DNA of the CDR3 is TGTGCCAGCAGCTTAGGTAGCTTAAATTCACCCCTCCACTTT.

This clone has a handful of counts. The J gene is TRBJ2-5, the V gene TRBV3-1 (or the pseudogene TRBV3-2); possibly TRBD1 for D (6 bases). The V end lost 5 bases, the J end lost 8 bases, and 21 bases lay between the germline ends. Looked up from germline, CDR1 is LGHDT and CDR2 is YNNKEL (reference sequence). This CDR3 has 15 amino acids. The CDR3 DNA is TGTGCCAGCAGCGAGGGGACGCAGGGGACCGCTACCCAGTACTTC. This encodes CASSEGTQGTATQYF.

This chain links TRBV19 with TRBJ1-3; D is unresolved. Germline V gene data show CDR1 as LNHDA and CDR2 as SQIVND (reference sequence). Trimming pared 7 bases from V and 4 bases from J, leaving 8 bases between. This CDR3 is built from 12 residues. CDR3 amino acids: CASKTLGNTIYF. CDR3 DNA: TGTGCCAGTAAGACACTCGGAAACACCATATATTTT.

The J gene is TRBJ2-5, the V gene TRBV18, with D possibly being TRBD2 (5 bases). The V end lost 2 bases, the J end lost 1 base, and 23 bases lay between the germline ends. The length of the CDR3 is 19 residues. The germline V gene encodes CDR1 KGHSH and CDR2 LQKENI. CDR3 nucleotide sequence: TGTGCCAGCTCACCATTTTTGGGAGCGATGGGCCAGGCCCAAGAGACCCAGTACTTC. Its protein is CASSPFLGAMGQAQETQYF. Full variable domain (missing parts from reference TRBV18 and TRBJ2-5): NAGVMQNPRHLVRRRGQEARLRCSPMKGHSHVYWYRQLPEEGLKFMVYLQKENIIDESGMPKERFSAEFPKEGPSILRIQQVVRGDSAAYFCASSPFLGAMGQAQETQYFGPGTRLLVL.